This T cell receptor beta chain was identified during a study of T cell repertoires in cytomegalovirus infection. Study-level information: CMV infection plus the matching HLA type was flagged by public TCR beta signatures. Whole-study findings and limits: CMV carriers with the relevant HLA were identified by cumulative public TCR beta family frequency.

This CDR3 region has 15 residues. Trimming cost V 5 bases and J 7 bases, with 20 bases left between them. From germline, CDR1 is MGHDK and CDR2 SYGVNS. In regard to this clonotype: Its cognate antigen is unknown.

Via MiXCR, TCRdb re-called the reads, giving one row per CDR3 protein. The data show hundreds of thousands of distinct CDR3 sequences, approximately 18% seen once. The sequence derives from a human donor in good health (CMV status not recorded). Some clones in this sample may be carry-over from other donors' samples. The V and J genes are TRBV25-1 and TRBJ2-5; D uncertain. The sequencing input was PBMCs. The CDR3, as DNA: TGTGCCAGCAGTCCGTCTAAAGCAGCCCTTTGGACCCAGTACTTC. Protein product: CASSPSKAALWTQYF. The whole variable domain, remainder taken from reference TRBV25-1 and TRBJ2-5, is EADIYQTPRYLVIGTGKKITLECSQTMGHDKMYWYQQDPGMELHLIHYSYGVNSTEKGDLSSESTVSRIRTEHFPLTLESARPSHTSQYLCASSPSKAALWTQYFGPGTRLLVL.